A single T cell receptor (beta chain) is shown here with its context. At a deep level, the assay was run. Profiling relied on immunoSEQ multiplex PCR, and the TCRdb table lists in-frame clones only, not all of them. Here the sample spans 2 million to 2.5 million clones, under 95% being singletons. The sample is drawn from a study of shared clonotypes between healthy human individuals. Germline V CDR1 and CDR2: SEHNR, FQNEAQ (reference sequence). The ends were cut back, 1 base at V and 4 bases at J, with 10 bases in the middle. The CDR3 has 14 amino acids. The material sequenced was naive CD4+ T cells from PBMCs. As for subset: CD45RA+ positively selected. The rearrangement uses TRBV7-9 and TRBJ1-2; TRBD1 might be the D (5 bases). This TCR was sampled from a man aged 18 to 29 in good health. Some clones in this sample may be carry-over from other donors' samples. CDR3 amino acids: CASSLDQGFYGYTF. For the CDR3, the DNA is TGTGCCAGCAGCTTAGATCAGGGCTTCTATGGCTACACCTTC.